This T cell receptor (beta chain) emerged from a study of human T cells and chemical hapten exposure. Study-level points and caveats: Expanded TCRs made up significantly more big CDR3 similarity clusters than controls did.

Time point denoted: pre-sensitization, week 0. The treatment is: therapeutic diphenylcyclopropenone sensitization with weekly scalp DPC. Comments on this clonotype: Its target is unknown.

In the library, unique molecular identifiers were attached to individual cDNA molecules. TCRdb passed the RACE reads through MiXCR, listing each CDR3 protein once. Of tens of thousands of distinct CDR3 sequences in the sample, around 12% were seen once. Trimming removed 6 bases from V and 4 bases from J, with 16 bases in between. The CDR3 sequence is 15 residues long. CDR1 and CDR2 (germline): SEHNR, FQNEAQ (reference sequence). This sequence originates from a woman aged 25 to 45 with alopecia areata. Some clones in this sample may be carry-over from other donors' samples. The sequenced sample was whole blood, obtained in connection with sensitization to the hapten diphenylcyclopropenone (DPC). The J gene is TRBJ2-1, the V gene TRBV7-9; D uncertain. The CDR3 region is CASSYGYPPYNEQFF. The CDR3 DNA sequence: TGTGCCAGCAGTTATGGCTATCCGCCTTACAATGAGCAGTTCTTC.